The rows below give T cell receptor beta chains drawn from one sample of a study of blood T cells in healthy people across ages. One entry per CDR3 protein, called by TCRdb with MiXCR from the 5' RACE reads. The sample yields approximately 690,000 distinct CDR3 sequences, around 54% seen once. The sample was blood. These receptor sequences come from a man aged 55 to 70 in good health. The CDR3 runs from the conserved cysteine through the conserved F or W. D genes are given only for firm matches. Some rows mark clone size as missing; the rest say once, few, many or name a class of expanded clone.

d_gene	j_gene	abundance	v_gene	CDR3aa	CDR3nt
-	TRBJ2-7	-	TRBV27	CASSLVAGVHEQYF	TGTGCCAGCAGTTTAGTGGCGGGCGTACACGAGCAGTACTTC
TRBD2	TRBJ2-1	-	TRBV5-1	CASSLDGTRSDEQFF	TGCGCCAGCAGCTTGGATGGGACTAGATCCGATGAGCAGTTCTTC
-	TRBJ2-3	-	TRBV5-1	CASSLFRGGTDTQYF	TGCGCCAGCAGCTTGTTCAGGGGCGGCACAGATACGCAGTATTTT
-	TRBJ2-3	once	TRBV12-3/TRBV12-4	CASTSPQGRADTQYF	TGTGCCAGCACCTCCCCACAGGGGAGGGCGGATACGCAGTATTTT
-	TRBJ1-6	-	TRBV5-1	CASSLAGHTSPLHF	TGCGCCAGCAGCTTGGCGGGACATACCTCACCCCTCCACTTT
-	TRBJ2-5	few	TRBV4-1	CASSQGTGRPSQETQYF	TGCGCCAGCAGCCAAGGAACAGGACGGCCCTCCCAAGAGACCCAGTACTTC
TRBD2	TRBJ2-7	-	TRBV12-3/TRBV12-4	CASTLNGDYNEQYF	TGTGCCAGCACCCTTAATGGGGACTACAATGAGCAGTACTTC
TRBD2	TRBJ2-3	-	TRBV20-1	CSASWSGGAPTQYF	TGCAGTGCTAGTTGGAGCGGGGGGGCTCCCACGCAGTATTTT
-	TRBJ2-7	-	TRBV20-1	CSATDSNYEQYF	TGCAGTGCTACCGACAGTAACTACGAGCAGTACTTC
-	TRBJ2-7	-	TRBV7-2	CASSQTEYEQYF	TGTGCCAGCAGCCAGACTGAGTACGAGCAGTACTTC
TRBD2	TRBJ2-3	-	TRBV20-1	CSAHSGVPPDTQYF	TGCAGTGCTCATAGCGGGGTGCCCCCAGATACGCAGTATTTT
-	TRBJ2-7	-	TRBV9	CASSVMGTYEQYF	TGTGCCAGCAGCGTAATGGGAACCTACGAGCAGTACTTC
TRBD2	TRBJ2-1	-	TRBV20-1	CSATGSGGGLYEQFF	TGCAGTGCTACGGGTAGCGGGGGGGGCCTCTACGAGCAGTTCTTC
TRBD2	TRBJ2-5	-	TRBV4-2	CASSQGAGGGSQETQYF	TGTGCCAGCAGCCAAGGGGCGGGCGGGGGATCTCAAGAGACCCAGTACTTC
-	TRBJ2-1	-	TRBV7-2	CASTRGLGSYNEQFF	TGTGCCAGCACCCGGGGGTTGGGCTCCTACAATGAGCAGTTCTTC
-	TRBJ2-5	-	TRBV2	CASRSLETQYF	TGTGCCAGCAGGTCCCTAGAGACCCAGTACTTC
-	TRBJ1-1	-	TRBV15	CATTEGLNSEAFF	TGTGCCACCACCGAGGGCCTCAACTCTGAAGCTTTCTTT
TRBD2	TRBJ2-1	-	TRBV27	CASSSPTGLAGSNEQFF	TGTGCCAGCAGTTCACCCACGGGACTAGCGGGGTCTAATGAGCAGTTCTTC
-	TRBJ2-1	few	TRBV5-5	CASSPPGTVRLEQFF	TGTGCCAGCAGCCCGCCCGGGACGGTGCGATTGGAGCAGTTCTTC
-	TRBJ2-5	-	TRBV9	CASSATESSYNEQYF	TGTGCCAGCAGCGCGACAGAGTCCTCCTACAATGAGCAGTACTTC
TRBD1	TRBJ2-7	-	TRBV6-1	CASSPTGGETLYF	TGTGCCAGCAGCCCCACAGGGGGAGAGACCCTGTACTTC
-	TRBJ2-3	-	TRBV5-1	CASSLGLGMGTDTQYF	TGCGCCAGCAGCTTGGGCCTGGGGATGGGGACAGATACGCAGTATTTT
-	TRBJ1-5	-	TRBV7-8	CASSLAVAAYSNQPQHF	TGTGCCAGCAGCTTAGCGGTGGCAGCGTATAGCAATCAGCCCCAGCATTTT
-	TRBJ2-5	few	TRBV3-1	CASSQRGTGRETQYF	TGTGCCAGCAGCCAGAGGGGGACGGGACGCGAGACCCAGTACTTC
TRBD1	TRBJ2-1	many	TRBV20-1	CSASPGQGYNEQFF	TGCAGTGCTAGTCCGGGACAGGGCTACAATGAGCAGTTCTTC
-	TRBJ1-2	-	TRBV7-2	CASSPGTRYGYTF	TGTGCCAGCAGCCCCGGGACCCGCTATGGCTACACCTTC
-	TRBJ1-5	few	TRBV6-1	CASRGLQGYSNQPQHF	TGTGCCAGCAGAGGGCTTCAGGGTTATAGCAATCAGCCCCAGCATTTT
TRBD2	TRBJ2-3	-	TRBV18	CASSYVAGGPRTDTQYF	TGTGCCAGCTCATACGTAGCGGGGGGGCCGCGCACAGATACGCAGTATTTT
-	TRBJ2-1	few	TRBV6-6	CAISIQGNEQFF	TGTGCCATCTCGATACAAGGCAATGAGCAGTTCTTC
TRBD1	TRBJ1-1	-	TRBV20-1	CSANDRGSGGGNTEAFF	TGCAGTGCTAACGACAGGGGGTCGGGAGGGGGTAACACTGAAGCTTTCTTT
TRBD2	TRBJ2-6	-	TRBV10-3	CAISESKLAGGLSSGANVLTF	TGTGCCATCAGTGAGTCGAAACTAGCGGGGGGCCTTAGCTCTGGGGCCAACGTCCTGACTTTC
-	TRBJ2-3	-	TRBV27	CASSGGGRSTDTQYF	TGTGCCAGTAGTGGCGGGGGCCGTAGCACAGATACGCAGTATTTT
-	TRBJ2-3	-	TRBV27	CASMILYTDTQYF	TGTGCCAGCATGATACTATACACAGATACGCAGTATTTT